Shown below are 10 T cell receptor beta chains from a single sample sequenced in a study of shared clonotypes between healthy human individuals. TCRdb's table, derived via immunoSEQ multiplex PCR, lists solely in-frame clones and lacks some. The repertoire holds some 200,000 clones, with over 60% as singletons. The sample consisted of memory CD4+ T cells sorted from blood. Documented subset: CD45RA-negative fraction. The source is a man aged 25-45 years in good health.

This rearrangement joins TRBV7-8 to TRBJ1-2; D perhaps matches TRBD1 (5 bases). V dropped 5 bases and J dropped 13 bases, with 17 bases sitting between them. CDR3 length: 12 amino acids. Germline V gives CDR1 SGHVS, CDR2 FQNEAQ. This CDR3 is CASSTGTFSPTF. DNA of the CDR3: TGTGCCAGCAGCACCGGGACCTTCTCCCCCACCTTC. Looking up the rest from reference TRBV7-8 and TRBJ1-2 gives the full variable domain: GAGVSQSPRYKVAKRGQDVALRCDPISGHVSLFWYQQALGQGPEFLTYFQNEAQLDKSGLPSDRFFAERPEGSVSTLKIQRTQQEDSAVYLCASSTGTFSPTFGSGTRLTVV.

J is TRBJ2-2 and V is TRBV6-5; possibly TRBD2 for D (6 bases). The CDR3 covers 13 residues. The germline gives CDR1 MNHEY, CDR2 SVGAGI. Between the trimmed V and J ends, which lost 6 bases and 6 bases, there was a span of 11 bases. The CDR3 DNA reads TGTGCCAGCAGCCCGGGAGTGTCCGGGGAGCTGTTTTTT. This translates into CASSPGVSGELFF.

V and J are TRBV19 and TRBJ1-1; D unresolved. Per germline, CDR1 LNHDA and CDR2 SQIVND (reference sequence). The CDR3 loop spans 13 amino acids. V lost 9 bases, J lost 5 bases, and 16 bases lay in between. Here the CDR3 reads CASKTVERTEAFF. The CDR3 DNA follows: TGTGCCAGCAAAACAGTTGAGCGAACTGAAGCTTTCTTT.

V gene TRBV5-5 combines with J gene TRBJ2-1, with D possibly matching TRBD2 (5 bases). CDR3 length equals 15 residues. V was cut by 6 bases and J by 0 bases, with 13 bases left in between. CDR1 is SGHKS and CDR2 is YYEKEE in the germline V gene (reference sequence). Written as DNA, the CDR3 is TGTGCCAGCACCCTTAACGGGGTCTCCTACAATGAGCAGTTCTTC. Translated, it gives CASTLNGVSYNEQFF. The variable domain in full, completed from reference TRBV5-5 and TRBJ2-1, reads DAGVTQSPTHLIKTRGQQVTLRCSPISGHKSVSWYQQVLGQGPQFIFQYYEKEERGRGNFPDRFSARQFPNYSSELNVNALLLGDSALYLCASTLNGVSYNEQFFGPGTRLTVL.

In this sample, this clone turned up a few times. This rearrangement joins TRBV11-2 to TRBJ1-1; D not certain. V lost 5 bases, J lost 4 bases, and 11 bases lay in between. The CDR3 extends over 13 amino acids. The V gene's germline CDR1 is SGHAT and CDR2 FQNNGV. The CDR3 coding sequence is TGTGCCAGCAGCCTCAGTAGAAGCACTGAAGCTTTCTTT. It specifies CASSLSRSTEAFF.

This clone was counted a few times. The chain links TRBV28 to TRBJ2-1; D call uncertain. Per the germline V gene, CDR1 is MDHEN and CDR2 is SYDVKM. There are 13 residues in the CDR3. V was trimmed by 2 bases and J by 8 bases, leaving 10 bases between them. The CDR3 DNA sequence: TGTGCCAGCAGTTTACGTACTTTAGATGAGCAGTTCTTC. As protein: CASSLRTLDEQFF.

The rearrangement joins TRBV28 to TRBJ2-1; D remains ambiguous. The CDR3 length is 15 residues. The V end was cut by 7 bases, the J end by 0 bases, with 13 bases between. CDR1 and CDR2 from the germline V gene are MDHEN and SYDVKM. Here the CDR3 reads CASNRVVGSYNEQFF. The CDR3 coding sequence is TGTGCCAGCAATCGGGTAGTGGGCTCCTACAATGAGCAGTTCTTC.

This clone was seen more than once but under ten times. This same CDR3 is encoded by further DNA sequences in the sample. The rearrangement uses TRBV10-3 and TRBJ1-5; maybe TRBD1 (5 bases). Trimming removed 3 bases from V and 5 bases from J, with 8 bases in between. From germline, CDR1 is ENHRY and CDR2 SYGVKD. The CDR3 covers 13 residues. CDR3 nucleotides: TGTGCCATCAGTGAAGACAGAGATCAGCCCCAGCATTTT. Encoded protein: CAISEDRDQPQHF.

V usage is TRBV7-2 and J usage is TRBJ2-2, with TRBD1 as a possible D gene (5 bases). Germline assignment: CDR1 SGHTA and CDR2 FQGNSA. V lost 8 bases, J lost 7 bases, and 14 bases lay in between. This CDR3 is 13 amino acids long. CDR3 nucleotides: TGTGCCAGCGCATCTCAGGGCTACGGGGAGCTGTTTTTT. The encoded protein is CASASQGYGELFF.

This rearrangement joins TRBV7-2 to TRBJ1-2; weak D call: TRBD1 (5 bases). Germline CDR1 reads SGHTA; CDR2 reads FQGNSA. The V end was cut by 5 bases, the J end by 0 bases, with 10 bases between. The CDR3 is 14 amino acids. The CDR3 loop is CASSPPTANYGYTF. Here the CDR3 DNA reads TGTGCCAGCAGCCCACCGACAGCTAACTATGGCTACACCTTC.